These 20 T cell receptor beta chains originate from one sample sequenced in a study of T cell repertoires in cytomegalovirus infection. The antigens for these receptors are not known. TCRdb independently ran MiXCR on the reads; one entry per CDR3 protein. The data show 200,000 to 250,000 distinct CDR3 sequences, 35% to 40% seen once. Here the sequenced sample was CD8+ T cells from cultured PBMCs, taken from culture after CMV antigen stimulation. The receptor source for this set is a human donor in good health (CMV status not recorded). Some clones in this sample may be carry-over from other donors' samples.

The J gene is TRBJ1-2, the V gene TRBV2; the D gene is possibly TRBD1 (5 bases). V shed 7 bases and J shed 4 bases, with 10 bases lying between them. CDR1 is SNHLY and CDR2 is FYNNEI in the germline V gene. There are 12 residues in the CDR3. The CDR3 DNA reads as TGTGCCAGCACGGGACGGCGCTATGGCTACACCTTC. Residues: CASTGRRYGYTF.

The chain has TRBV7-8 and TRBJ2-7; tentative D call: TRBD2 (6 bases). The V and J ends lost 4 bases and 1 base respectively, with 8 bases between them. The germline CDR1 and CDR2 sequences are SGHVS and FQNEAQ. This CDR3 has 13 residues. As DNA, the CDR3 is TGTGCCAGCAGCTCGGCGGGATCCTACGAGCAGTACTTC. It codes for CASSSAGSYEQYF.

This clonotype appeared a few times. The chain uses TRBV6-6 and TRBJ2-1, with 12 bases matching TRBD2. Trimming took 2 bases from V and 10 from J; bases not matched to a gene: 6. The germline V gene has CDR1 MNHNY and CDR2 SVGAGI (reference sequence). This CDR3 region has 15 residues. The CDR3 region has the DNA TGTGCCAGCAGTTACGTCCTAGCGGGAGGGCCCGAGCAGTTCTTC. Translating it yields CASSYVLAGGPEQFF.

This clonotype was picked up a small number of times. CDR3 residues: CASSQTVAAPEQYF. DNA of the CDR3: TGCGCCAGCAGCCAAACAGTCGCGGCCCCCGAGCAGTACTTC. The rearrangement joins TRBV4-1 to TRBJ2-7, with no clear D. The germline V gene has CDR1 MGHRA and CDR2 YSYEKL. V dropped 2 bases and J dropped 6 bases, with 14 bases sitting between them. The CDR3 covers 14 residues.

DNA of the CDR3: TGTGCCAGCAGCTTAATGGCAGGTTCCTACAATGAGCAGTTCTTC. Its protein product is CASSLMAGSYNEQFF. The chain uses TRBV7-3 and TRBJ2-1; D is undetermined. The CDR3 totals 15 residues. V was shortened by 1 base and J by 1 base, with 8 bases between the two germline ends. Germline values: CDR1 SGHTA, CDR2 FQGTGA.

The CDR3 loop is CASSKRVSSYEQYF. CDR3 in DNA: TGTGCCAGCAGTAAACGGGTTAGCTCCTACGAGCAGTACTTC. V and J are TRBV27 and TRBJ2-7; D is unresolved. Per the germline V gene, CDR1 is MNHEY and CDR2 is SMNVEV (reference sequence). The ends were cut back, 5 bases at V and 0 bases at J, with 11 bases in the middle. The CDR3 length is 14 residues.

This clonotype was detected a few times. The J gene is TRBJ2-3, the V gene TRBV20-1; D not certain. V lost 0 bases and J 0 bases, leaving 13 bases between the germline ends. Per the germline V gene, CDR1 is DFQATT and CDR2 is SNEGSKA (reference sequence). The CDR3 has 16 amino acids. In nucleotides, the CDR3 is TGCAGTGCTAGAGATCTTTCAGCCTTAAGCACAGATACGCAGTATTTT. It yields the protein CSARDLSALSTDTQYF.

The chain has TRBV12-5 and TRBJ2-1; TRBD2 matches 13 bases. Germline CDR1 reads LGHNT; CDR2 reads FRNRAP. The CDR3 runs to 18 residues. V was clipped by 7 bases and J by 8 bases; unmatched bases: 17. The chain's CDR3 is CASALQLLAGGPLDEQFF. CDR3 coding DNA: TGTGCTAGTGCCCTTCAATTACTAGCGGGGGGGCCTCTGGATGAGCAGTTCTTC.

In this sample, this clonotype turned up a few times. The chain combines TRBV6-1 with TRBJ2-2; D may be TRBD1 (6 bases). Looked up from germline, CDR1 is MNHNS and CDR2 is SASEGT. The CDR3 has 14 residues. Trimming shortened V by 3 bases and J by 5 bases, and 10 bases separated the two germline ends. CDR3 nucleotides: TGTGCCAGCAGTGAGACAGGAGAAACCGGGGAGCTGTTTTTT. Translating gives CASSETGETGELFF.

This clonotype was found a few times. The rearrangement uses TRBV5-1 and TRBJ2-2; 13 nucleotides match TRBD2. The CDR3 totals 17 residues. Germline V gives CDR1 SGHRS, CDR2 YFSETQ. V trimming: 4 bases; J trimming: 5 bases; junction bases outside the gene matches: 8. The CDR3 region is CASSPRGLAGSTGELFF. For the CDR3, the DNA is TGCGCCAGCAGCCCCCGGGGACTAGCGGGATCTACCGGGGAGCTGTTTTTT.

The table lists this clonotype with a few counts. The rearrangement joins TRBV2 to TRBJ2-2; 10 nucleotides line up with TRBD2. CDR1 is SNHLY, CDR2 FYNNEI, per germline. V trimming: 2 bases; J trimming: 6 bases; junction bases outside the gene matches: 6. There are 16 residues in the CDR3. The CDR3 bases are TGTGCCAGCAGTGAAAGGCTAGCGGGGGTCGCCGGGGAGCTGTTTTTT. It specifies CASSERLAGVAGELFF.

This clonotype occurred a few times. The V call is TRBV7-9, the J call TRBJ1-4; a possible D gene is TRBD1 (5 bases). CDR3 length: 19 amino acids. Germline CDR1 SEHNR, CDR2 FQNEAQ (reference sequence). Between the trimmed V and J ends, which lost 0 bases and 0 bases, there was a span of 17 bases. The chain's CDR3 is CASSLAMWDGSSTNEKLFF. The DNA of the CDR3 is TGTGCCAGCAGCTTAGCTATGTGGGACGGAAGTTCAACTAATGAAAAACTGTTTTTT.

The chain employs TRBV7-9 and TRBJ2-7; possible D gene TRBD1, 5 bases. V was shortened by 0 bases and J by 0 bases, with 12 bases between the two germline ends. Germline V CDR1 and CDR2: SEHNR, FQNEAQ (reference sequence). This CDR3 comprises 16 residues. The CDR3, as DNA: TGTGCCAGCAGCTTAGCCGCAGGGCTTAGCTCCTACGAGCAGTACTTC. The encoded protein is CASSLAAGLSSYEQYF.

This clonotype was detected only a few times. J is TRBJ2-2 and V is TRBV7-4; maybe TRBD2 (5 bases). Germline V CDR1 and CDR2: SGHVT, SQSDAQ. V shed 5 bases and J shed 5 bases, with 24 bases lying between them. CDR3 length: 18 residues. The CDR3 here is CASSPNFGEDGGTGELFF. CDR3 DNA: TGTGCCAGCAGCCCTAATTTTGGGGAAGATGGAGGAACCGGGGAGCTGTTTTTT.

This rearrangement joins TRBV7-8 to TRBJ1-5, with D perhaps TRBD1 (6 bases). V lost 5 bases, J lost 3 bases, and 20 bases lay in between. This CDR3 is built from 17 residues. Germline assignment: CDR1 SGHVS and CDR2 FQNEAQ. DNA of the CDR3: TGTGCCAGCAGCCTGGGGCAGGGGAAGTGGGACAATCAGCCCCAGCATTTT. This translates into CASSLGQGKWDNQPQHF.

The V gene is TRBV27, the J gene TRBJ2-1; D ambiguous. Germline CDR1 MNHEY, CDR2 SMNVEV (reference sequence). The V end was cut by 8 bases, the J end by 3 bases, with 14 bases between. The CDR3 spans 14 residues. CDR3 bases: TGTGCCAGCTCATACAATCCTTTCTACAATGAGCAGTTCTTC. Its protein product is CASSYNPFYNEQFF.

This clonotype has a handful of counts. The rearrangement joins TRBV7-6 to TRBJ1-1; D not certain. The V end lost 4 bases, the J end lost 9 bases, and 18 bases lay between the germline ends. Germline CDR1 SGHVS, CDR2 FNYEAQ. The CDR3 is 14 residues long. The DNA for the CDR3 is TGTGCCAGCAGCTCGCTTGGACCGTCGGATCAAGCTTTCTTT. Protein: CASSSLGPSDQAFF.

In DNA form, the CDR3 reads TGTGCCAGCAGCTTCCGGACAGGCCCTAATGAAAAACTGTTTTTT. Amino acids: CASSFRTGPNEKLFF. V gene TRBV7-6 combines with J gene TRBJ1-4, with TRBD1 identical over 7 bases. The length of the CDR3 is 15 residues. Germline-derived CDR1 and CDR2 are SGHVS and FNYEAQ. After removal of 3 bases from V and 3 bases from J, the junction contained 4 bases not matched to a gene.

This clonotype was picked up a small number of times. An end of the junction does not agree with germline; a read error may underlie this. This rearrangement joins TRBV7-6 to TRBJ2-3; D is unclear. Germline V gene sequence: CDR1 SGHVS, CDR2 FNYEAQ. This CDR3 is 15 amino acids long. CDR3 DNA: TGTGCCAGCAGCTTAGCTGGAAGTCAAGCAGATACGCATTATTTT. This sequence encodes CASSLAGSQADTHYF.

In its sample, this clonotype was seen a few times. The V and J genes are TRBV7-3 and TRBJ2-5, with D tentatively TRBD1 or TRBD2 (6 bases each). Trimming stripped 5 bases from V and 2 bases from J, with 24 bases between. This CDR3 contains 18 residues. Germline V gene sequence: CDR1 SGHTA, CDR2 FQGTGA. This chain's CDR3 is CASSPSVYRVGGQETQYF. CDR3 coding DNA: TGTGCCAGCAGCCCATCAGTATACAGGGTTGGGGGGCAAGAGACCCAGTACTTC. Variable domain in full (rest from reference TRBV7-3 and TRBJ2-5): GAGVSQTPSNKVTEKGKYVELRCDPISGHTALYWYRQSLGQGPEFLIYFQGTGAADDSGLPNDRFFAVRPEGSVSTLKIQRTERGDSAVYLCASSPSVYRVGGQETQYFGPGTRLLVL.